This T cell receptor beta chain was observed in a study of beta chain features in type 1 diabetes. This clone has more than one count but fewer than ten. What was sequenced were expressed TCRB transcripts, since all of the isolated RNA had been reverse transcribed. TCRdb's copy holds only in-frame clones and misses some; the assay was immunoSEQ multiplex PCR. This repertoire shows around 500,000 clones, roughly 31% found once; its top ten account for around 0.065%. V was shortened by 7 bases and J by 1 base, with 10 bases between the two germline ends. CDR3 length: 12 residues. Per germline, CDR1 GTSNPN and CDR2 SVGIG (reference sequence).

This sequence joins TRBV30 and TRBJ1-1; D is unresolved. The specimen was naive CD4+ T cells from blood. This TCR was recovered from a young man in good health. CDR3 sequence: CASRQPNTEAFF. The CDR3 nucleotides read TGTGCCTCCAGACAACCGAACACTGAAGCTTTCTTT.